The 22 T cell receptor beta chains given below trace back to one sample, sequenced in a study of T cell clusters in autoimmune cytopenias. One tube held mixed TRB-A and TRB-B primer pools for touch-down PCR. One entry per CDR3 protein, without DNA, is what TCRdb gives after re-calling the multiplex PCR reads. In all, the sample yields about 6,600 distinct CDR3 sequences. TRB amplification used approximately 250 ng of peripheral blood genomic DNA. Separately, the same data were catalogued under a study of T cell repertoires in aging, cancer and after chemotherapy.

The sample consisted of peripheral blood. These receptors came from a human donor in good health.

V and J are TRBV24-1 and TRBJ2-7; the TCRdb D gene call, TRBD1, has no DNA to confirm it. The CDR3 has 14 amino acids. The germline V gene has CDR1 KGHDR and CDR2 SFDVKD. This CDR3 reads CATSESGQGWKQYF.

CDR3 region: CASSLVQNSPLHF. This chain joins TRBV12-3 or TRBV12-4 and TRBJ1-6. CDR3 length: 13 residues.

This clonotype is identified as medium-sized from frequency. The chain recombines TRBV19 with TRBJ1-2. Germline CDR1 is LNHDA and CDR2 is SQIVND (reference sequence). The CDR3 spans 14 residues. The CDR3 here is CASTYGRGVYGYTF.

This clonotype is classed as medium-sized by frequency. The rearrangement links TRBV19 to TRBJ2-7; TCRdb selects TRBD1, and the lack of DNA leaves this call unchecked. The CDR3 length is 17 residues. CDR1 is LNHDA, CDR2 SQIVND, per germline (reference sequence). The CDR3 protein is CASSIDSGTGGAYEQYF. Combining the CDR3 with reference TRBV19 and TRBJ2-7 gives the whole variable domain DGGITQSPKYLFRKEGQNVTLSCEQNLNHDAMYWYRQDPGQGLRLIYYSQIVNDFQKGDIAEGYSVSREKKESFPLTVTSAQKNPTAFYLCASSIDSGTGGAYEQYFGPGTRLTVT.

In terms of frequency, this clonotype is medium-sized. The rearrangement links TRBV30 to TRBJ1-4; TCRdb calls TRBD1, which cannot be checked without DNA. Germline-derived CDR1 and CDR2 are GTSNPN and SVGIG (reference sequence). CDR3 size: 13 residues. The CDR3 is CAWQRGRDEKLFF. Together with reference TRBV30 and TRBJ1-4, the CDR3 gives the full variable domain: SQTIHQWPATLVQPVGSPLSLECTVEGTSNPNLYWYRQAAGRGLQLLFYSVGIGQISSEVPQNLSASRPQDRQFILSSKKLLLSDSGFYLCAWQRGRDEKLFFGSGTQLSVL.

The V and J genes are TRBV20-1 and TRBJ1-5; with no DNA, the TCRdb D assignment of TRBD1 cannot be verified. The CDR3 consists of 17 residues. Germline V CDR1 and CDR2: DFQATT, SNEGSKA (reference sequence). The CDR3 region is CSARGGQGGYSNQPQHF.

The gene calls are TRBV4-2 and TRBJ2-5; with no DNA, the TCRdb D assignment of TRBD1 cannot be verified. Germline-derived CDR1 and CDR2 are LGHNA and YNFKEQ. This CDR3 spans 15 amino acids. This CDR3 is CASSQYRQGEETQYF.

J is TRBJ2-5 and V is TRBV11-1; lacking DNA, the TRBD2 call made by TCRdb goes unchecked. This CDR3 region has 17 residues. Per germline, CDR1 SGHAT and CDR2 FQDESV (reference sequence). CDR3 sequence: CASSLEGAGGPAETQYF.

This clonotype is classed as medium-sized by frequency. The chain recombines TRBV6-5 with TRBJ2-5; TCRdb proposes TRBD1, but this gene call is untestable without DNA. The CDR3 spans 15 residues. CDR1 and CDR2 from the germline V gene are MNHEY and SVGAGI. This CDR3 reads CASSYSAGQQETQYF.

In terms of frequency, this clonotype is medium-sized. The gene calls are TRBV19 and TRBJ1-2; no DNA is available, so the TRBD1 call from TCRdb remains unchecked. Germline CDR1 is LNHDA and CDR2 is SQIVND (reference sequence). This CDR3 contains 14 residues. The CDR3 sequence is CASSRATGGGGYTF.

The chain couples TRBV7-3 to TRBJ2-2. The CDR3 has 15 amino acids. Germline CDR1 SGHTA, CDR2 FQGTGA. The CDR3 reads CASSSQGANTGELFF.

The chain has TRBV5-1 and TRBJ1-1. Germline CDR1 SGHRS, CDR2 YFSETQ. This CDR3 comprises 14 residues. CDR3 protein: CASSLAQGLGEAFF.

The rearrangement uses TRBV5-5 and TRBJ1-3; absent DNA, TCRdb's TRBD1 call cannot be checked. Germline lookup yields CDR1 SGHKS and CDR2 YYEKEE (reference sequence). The CDR3 is 15 residues long. The CDR3 region is CASSLVRGAGNTIYF. Full variable domain (missing parts from reference TRBV5-5 and TRBJ1-3): DAGVTQSPTHLIKTRGQQVTLRCSPISGHKSVSWYQQVLGQGPQFIFQYYEKEERGRGNFPDRFSARQFPNYSSELNVNALLLGDSALYLCASSLVRGAGNTIYFGEGSWLTVV.

Judged by frequency, this clonotype is medium-sized (0.01 to 0.1%). The chain uses TRBV4-3 and TRBJ1-4. Germline loops: CDR1 LGHNA, CDR2 YSLEER. CDR3 size: 15 residues. CDR3: CASSQDGRENEKLFF.

The chain joins TRBV20-1 to TRBJ1-6; TCRdb outputs TRBD1, but without DNA this stays unchecked. The CDR3 loop spans 15 amino acids. CDR1 and CDR2 (germline): DFQATT, SNEGSKA (reference sequence). CDR3 loop: CSARFPGSDSSPLHF.

The chain employs TRBV7-9 and TRBJ2-5; TCRdb returns TRBD1, unconfirmable since there is no DNA. This CDR3 region has 15 residues. The V gene's germline CDR1 is SEHNR and CDR2 FQNEAQ (reference sequence). CDR3 sequence reads: CASSLYGQGSETQYF.

This clonotype is labeled medium-sized based on frequency. The chain joins TRBV6-5 to TRBJ2-3. The V gene's germline CDR1 is MNHEY and CDR2 SVGAGI. This CDR3 is 13 amino acids long. CDR3 sequence reads: CASSYSKKDTQYF.

This sequence joins TRBV7-2 and TRBJ2-7; the TCRdb call, TRBD2, lacks DNA for checking. The germline CDR1 and CDR2 sequences are SGHTA and FQGNSA. The CDR3 spans 15 residues. The CDR3 sequence: CASSLAGTSNYEQYF. Combining the CDR3 with reference TRBV7-2 and TRBJ2-7 gives the whole variable domain GAGVSQSPSNKVTEKGKDVELRCDPISGHTALYWYRQSLGQGLEFLIYFQGNSAPDKSGLPSDRFSAERTGGSVSTLTIQRTQQEDSAVYLCASSLAGTSNYEQYFGPGTRLTVT.

V usage is TRBV19 and J usage is TRBJ1-5; there is no DNA to check the TCRdb D call of TRBD1. This CDR3 is built from 19 residues. Germline CDR1 LNHDA, CDR2 SQIVND (reference sequence). This CDR3 is CASSPRPSTRPNSNQPQHF.

In terms of frequency, this clonotype is medium-sized. This CDR3 is CASSKTGRASNQPQHF. The rearrangement uses TRBV27 and TRBJ1-5; checking the TCRdb D call of TRBD1 is not possible without DNA. Germline CDR1 and CDR2: MNHEY and SMNVEV (reference sequence). The CDR3 has 16 amino acids.

The J gene is TRBJ2-5, the V gene TRBV7-2. This CDR3 comprises 14 residues. The germline gives CDR1 SGHTA, CDR2 FQGNSA. The CDR3 region is CASSPGAAYNEQYF.

The rearrangement links TRBV7-9 to TRBJ2-3; the D call from TCRdb, TRBD1, cannot be confirmed without DNA. CDR1 SEHNR and CDR2 FQNEAQ come from the germline V gene (reference sequence). CDR3 size: 15 residues. This CDR3 is CASSGRDRDADTQYF.